Sequencing of this T cell receptor (beta chain) was carried out in a study of T cell changes during pregnancy in multiple sclerosis. Repertoires were generated with immunoSEQ multiplex PCR, while TCRdb's copy carries only in-frame clones and drops some. The sample includes roughly 110,000 clones, 91% of them seen just once. This CDR3 contains 15 residues. V shed 0 bases and J shed 4 bases, with 10 bases lying between them. CDR1 and CDR2 (germline): MGHRA, YSYEKL. This TCR was sampled from a female donor with multiple sclerosis, enrolled in a pregnancy study. J is TRBJ1-5 and V is TRBV4-1, with D tentatively TRBD1 (5 bases). The sample was peripheral blood, taken before pregnancy. CDR3 nucleotides: TGCGCCAGCAGCCAAGATGGGGCAGGTAATCAGCCCCAGCATTTT. Protein: CASSQDGAGNQPQHF.